The T cell receptor beta chain described here comes from a study of shared clonotypes between healthy human individuals. The V end was cut by 10 bases, the J end by 7 bases, with 26 bases between. The CDR3 is 15 residues long. Germline V gives CDR1 MDHEN, CDR2 SYDVKM. Sequencing used immunoSEQ multiplex PCR; TCRdb keeps in-frame clones, though not all of them. The table has over a million clones, around 82% seen once. The chain couples TRBV28 to TRBJ2-7; D possibly corresponds to TRBD2 (6 bases). The TCR sequence derives from a man aged 18 to 29 in good health. Some clones in this sample may be carry-over from other donors' samples. Sequenced: memory CD4+ T cells from PBMCs. Subset defined: CD45RA-negative fraction. Here the CDR3 DNA reads TGTGCCACTATCGAGGGTAGCGGACCCGCGGGGGAGCAGTACTTC. Translation gives CATIEGSGPAGEQYF. Combining the CDR3 with reference TRBV28 and TRBJ2-7 gives the whole variable domain DVKVTQSSRYLVKRTGEKVFLECVQDMDHENMFWYRQDPGLGLRLIYFSYDVKMKEKGDIPEGYSVSREKKERFSLILESASTNQTSMYLCATIEGSGPAGEQYFGPGTRLTVT.